The 30 T cell receptor beta chains given below trace back to one sample, sequenced in a study of radiotherapy plus CTLA-4 blockade in lung cancer. TCRdb's copy holds only in-frame clones and misses some; the assay was immunoSEQ multiplex PCR. The repertoire holds 58,000 or so clones, with roughly four fifths as singletons. The sample in question was peripheral blood, obtained from a patient treated with radiotherapy plus ipilimumab. Receptor source: a human donor with non-small cell lung cancer who had a complete response to radiotherapy plus ipilimumab.

CDR3 sequence reads: CASSSGLAGGNTGELFF. CDR3 coding DNA: TGTGCCAGCAGCTCGGGACTAGCGGGGGGTAACACCGGGGAGCTGTTTTTT. The rearrangement links TRBV5-4 to TRBJ2-2; 15 positions match TRBD2. Germline-derived CDR1 and CDR2 are SGHNT and YYREEE (reference sequence). The V segment lost 3 bases and the J segment 2 bases; nucleotides outside the gene matches: 2. This CDR3 is 17 amino acids long.

The rearrangement joins TRBV4-3 to TRBJ1-2; 8 nucleotides line up with TRBD1. This CDR3 has 14 residues. Germline CDR1 is LGHNA and CDR2 is YSLEER. Germline trimming cut 0 bases from V and 10 bases from J; bases unmatched to any gene: 7. CDR3 sequence reads: CASSQDFKGQAYTF. The CDR3 DNA reads as TGCGCCAGCAGCCAAGATTTTAAGGGACAGGCCTACACCTTC.

The rearrangement links TRBV7-2 to TRBJ2-4; 11 bases match TRBD2. Germline trimming cut 5 bases from V and 4 bases from J; bases unmatched to any gene: 4. Per germline, CDR1 SGHTA and CDR2 FQGNSA. This CDR3 is built from 15 residues. The CDR3: CASSAIAGGKNIQYF. As DNA, the CDR3 is TGTGCCAGCAGCGCCATAGCGGGGGGGAAAAACATTCAGTACTTC.

This chain joins TRBV27 and TRBJ2-7; 12 positions agree with TRBD1. The junction had 7 bases not matched to a gene; V was cut back by 8 bases and J by 5 bases. The CDR3 extends over 14 amino acids. Germline CDR1 is MNHEY and CDR2 is SMNVEV (reference sequence). This CDR3 reads CASGPRDRGHEQYF. The DNA for the CDR3 is TGTGCCAGCGGGCCCCGGGACAGGGGGCACGAGCAGTACTTC.

A few counts support this clone. V usage is TRBV27 and J usage is TRBJ1-1; 7 nucleotides line up with TRBD1. V gave up 4 bases and J gave up 4 bases; unmatched junction bases: 6. The CDR3 runs to 14 residues. Germline V gene lookup returns CDR1 MNHEY and CDR2 SMNVEV (reference sequence). The CDR3 DNA reads as TGTGCCAGCAGTTGGGAGGACAGGAGCACTGAAGCTTTCTTT. Protein product: CASSWEDRSTEAFF.

This clone appeared a few times. The chain recombines TRBV11-2 with TRBJ2-5; D is possibly TRBD1 (5 bases). With 6 bases removed from V and 6 bases from J, the gap between germline ends came to 14 bases. Looked up from germline, CDR1 is SGHAT and CDR2 is FQNNGV. The CDR3 runs 13 residues. This CDR3 reads CASRRTSVQTQYF. CDR3 bases: TGTGCCAGCAGGAGGACATCGGTCCAGACCCAGTACTTC.

The chain couples TRBV7-2 to TRBJ1-2; 7 nucleotides line up with TRBD1. J gave up 2 bases and V 3 bases, and 6 bases lay outside the gene matches. Germline-derived CDR1 and CDR2 are SGHTA and FQGNSA. The CDR3 extends over 15 amino acids. CDR3 in amino acids: CASSFGGTANYGYTF. The CDR3 DNA reads TGTGCCAGCAGCTTTGGCGGGACAGCAAACTATGGCTACACCTTC.

The chain carries TRBV6-5 and TRBJ1-1; 7 nucleotides align to TRBD1. Germline V gene sequence: CDR1 MNHEY, CDR2 SVGAGI. The CDR3 has 15 residues. Trimming at V came to 4 bases and at J to 0 bases, leaving 5 bases not matched to a gene. Written as DNA, the CDR3 is TGTGCCAGCAGTTCCCACAGGGGCATGAACACTGAAGCTTTCTTT. Residues: CASSSHRGMNTEAFF.

This rearrangement joins TRBV10-1 to TRBJ2-5; tentative D call: TRBD1 (5 bases). The CDR3 is 13 residues long. Looked up from germline, CDR1 is WNHNN and CDR2 is SYGVQD (reference sequence). V was clipped by 4 bases and J by 7 bases, with 13 bases between them. CDR3 region: CASSGNAQGTQYF. The CDR3 region has the DNA TGCGCCAGCAGTGGTAACGCCCAGGGGACCCAGTACTTC.

This clone came up a few times. The rearrangement uses TRBV9 and TRBJ1-3; TRBD1 matches 8 bases. Germline values: CDR1 SGDLS, CDR2 YYNGEE. The J segment lost 0 bases and the V segment lost 3 bases, leaving 5 bases of the junction unmatched. The CDR3 totals 16 residues. The CDR3 protein is CASSATGGTSGNTIYF. The DNA of the CDR3 is TGTGCCAGCAGCGCCACAGGGGGGACCTCTGGAAACACCATATATTTT. The complete variable domain, with remaining parts taken from reference TRBV9 and TRBJ1-3, reads DSGVTQTPKHLITATGQRVTLRCSPRSGDLSVYWYQQSLDQGLQFLIQYYNGEERAKGNILERFSAQQFPDLHSELNLSSLELGDSALYFCASSATGGTSGNTIYFGEGSWLTVV.

This chain links TRBV19 with TRBJ1-4; D possibly corresponds to TRBD1 (6 bases). The V gene lost 5 bases and the J gene lost 7 bases, with 14 bases spanning the gap. Germline assignment: CDR1 LNHDA and CDR2 SQIVND (reference sequence). The CDR3 length is 14 residues. CDR3 in DNA: TGTGCCAGTAGTTTAACAGGGTTCGCTGAAAAACTGTTTTTT. As protein: CASSLTGFAEKLFF.

The chain combines TRBV4-1 with TRBJ2-1, with D possibly matching TRBD2 (5 bases). Germline V gene lookup returns CDR1 MGHRA and CDR2 YSYEKL. V shed 0 bases and J shed 4 bases, with 13 bases lying between them. The CDR3 runs 16 residues. In DNA, the CDR3 is TGCGCCAGCAGCCAAGATCCCCTAGCCTATTACAATGAGCAGTTCTTC. This gives the protein CASSQDPLAYYNEQFF.

J is TRBJ2-2 and V is TRBV6-5; 7 nucleotides agree with TRBD1. Germline V CDR1 and CDR2: MNHEY, SVGAGI. The CDR3 has 15 residues. Trimming at V came to 2 bases and at J to 8 bases, leaving 8 bases not matched to a gene. CDR3 protein: CASSYGTGVRGELFF. CDR3 sequence (DNA): TGTGCCAGCAGTTACGGCACAGGGGTGAGGGGGGAGCTGTTTTTT.

V usage is TRBV7-8 and J usage is TRBJ1-2; no definite D call. V lost 2 bases and J 8 bases, leaving 9 bases between the germline ends. Germline V gene lookup returns CDR1 SGHVS and CDR2 FQNEAQ. The CDR3 is made up of 12 amino acids. The CDR3 DNA follows: TGTGCCAGCAGCTTAAACTTGGTGGGCTACACCTTC. As protein: CASSLNLVGYTF.

The chain joins TRBV7-2 to TRBJ2-7; TRBD2 aligns across 7 bases. This CDR3 has 13 amino acids. With 0 bases clipped from V and 7 bases from J, the junction kept 3 bases outside the gene matches. The germline CDR1 and CDR2 sequences are SGHTA and FQGNSA. The CDR3 region is CASSLAGGREQYV. The CDR3 nucleotides read TGTGCCAGCAGCTTAGCGGGAGGGAGGGAGCAGTACGTC.

This clone was seen a handful of times. The J gene is TRBJ2-7, the V gene TRBV5-6, with D perhaps TRBD1 (5 bases). CDR1 and CDR2 from the germline V gene are SGHDT and YYEEEE. CDR3 length: 15 amino acids. The V and J ends lost 1 base and 6 bases respectively, with 17 bases between them. The CDR3 sequence is CASSLLGLGQREQYF. The CDR3 DNA reads as TGTGCCAGCAGCTTGTTGGGGCTCGGGCAGCGCGAGCAGTACTTC.

This chain's CDR3 is CASRDLAGANEQFF. In DNA form, the CDR3 reads TGTGCCAGCAGGGATCTAGCGGGAGCCAATGAGCAGTTCTTC. The rearrangement uses TRBV2 and TRBJ2-1; TRBD2 matches 10 bases. The germline gives CDR1 SNHLY, CDR2 FYNNEI. The CDR3 consists of 14 residues. V shed 6 bases and J 6 bases; nucleotides not matched to a gene: 5.

The rearrangement links TRBV4-1 to TRBJ2-7, with D possibly being TRBD1 (5 bases). In germline, CDR1 is MGHRA, CDR2 YSYEKL. With 1 base removed from V and 7 bases from J, the gap between germline ends came to 17 bases. This CDR3 spans 15 amino acids. Here the CDR3 DNA reads TGCGCCAGCAGCCAAGGGGGCGCTTATAAGGGGGAGCAGTACTTC. Encoded protein: CASSQGGAYKGEQYF.

The CDR3 region is CASSVGPVGETQYF. In nucleotides, the CDR3 is TGTGCCAGCAGCGTAGGTCCGGTTGGAGAGACCCAGTACTTC. V gene TRBV9 combines with J gene TRBJ2-5; D remains ambiguous. The CDR3 length is 14 residues. Trimming removed 0 bases from V and 4 bases from J, with 10 bases in between. Germline V gene sequence: CDR1 SGDLS, CDR2 YYNGEE.

This clone was counted once. The chain couples TRBV12-5 to TRBJ2-1; TRBD2 is a possible D gene (6 bases). The CDR3 totals 13 residues. Germline lookup yields CDR1 LGHNT and CDR2 FRNRAP. V dropped 5 bases and J dropped 4 bases, with 9 bases sitting between them. The CDR3 nucleotides read TGTGCTAGTGGTGTTAGCGGATACAATGAGCAGTTCTTC. Translated: CASGVSGYNEQFF.

CDR3 nucleotides: TGTGCCAGCAGCCCTCATATAGCGGGAGCGGCCAATGAGCAGTTCTTC. Its protein is CASSPHIAGAANEQFF. The chain joins TRBV11-3 to TRBJ2-1; 9 bases are shared with TRBD2. The V segment lost 5 bases and the J segment 6 bases; nucleotides outside the gene matches: 11. Germline assignment: CDR1 SGHNT and CDR2 YENEEA. This CDR3 spans 16 amino acids.

This chain links TRBV18 with TRBJ1-1; possible D gene TRBD1, 6 bases. V lost 2 bases and J 4 bases, leaving 14 bases between the germline ends. This CDR3 contains 15 residues. The germline gives CDR1 KGHSH, CDR2 LQKENI. The DNA for the CDR3 is TGTGCCAGCTCACCATTAAACGAAGGGGGCACTGAAGCTTTCTTT. Residues: CASSPLNEGGTEAFF.

V usage is TRBV28 and J usage is TRBJ2-2, with 7 bases that match TRBD2. The junction had 6 bases not matched to a gene; V was cut back by 7 bases and J by 7 bases. CDR1 is MDHEN and CDR2 is SYDVKM in the germline V gene. The CDR3 is 13 amino acids. In DNA form, the CDR3 reads TGTGCCAGCATCCAAATAGCGGGCGGGGAGCTGTTTTTT. It yields the protein CASIQIAGGELFF.

The chain recombines TRBV19 with TRBJ1-1; a possible D gene is TRBD1 (6 bases). CDR1 and CDR2 (germline): LNHDA, SQIVND (reference sequence). This CDR3 is 11 amino acids long. Trimming took 3 bases from V and 7 from J, leaving 6 bases between them. The CDR3 nucleotides read TGTGCCAGTAGTATGACAGGTGAAGCTTTCTTT. It yields the protein CASSMTGEAFF.

The chain uses TRBV27 and TRBJ1-2; 7 nucleotides match TRBD1. V shed 3 bases, J shed 5 bases, and the junction held 6 bases outside the gene matches. Germline V CDR1 and CDR2: MNHEY, SMNVEV (reference sequence). CDR3 length: 14 amino acids. The CDR3 sequence is CASSFRGHSYGYTF. The CDR3 bases are TGTGCCAGCAGTTTTAGGGGGCACAGTTATGGCTACACCTTC.

CDR3 DNA sequence: TGTGCCAGCAGCTTGGGGACAGGGTATTCACCCCTCCACTTT. Its protein is CASSLGTGYSPLHF. The rearrangement links TRBV5-4 to TRBJ1-6; 8 bases align to TRBD1. Germline values: CDR1 SGHNT, CDR2 YYREEE (reference sequence). CDR3 length: 14 residues. With V trimmed by 0 bases and J by 8 bases, 1 base remained unmatched.

The rearrangement uses TRBV5-6 and TRBJ1-4, with TRBD1 matching over 7 bases. Losses at the gene ends were 3 bases for V and 4 bases for J; bases not matched to a gene: 9. This CDR3 is 16 amino acids long. Germline CDR1 and CDR2: SGHDT and YYEEEE. For the CDR3, the DNA is TGTGCCAGCAGCTCGAAGGGACAGACGATTAATGAAAAACTGTTTTTT. Translating it yields CASSSKGQTINEKLFF.

The V call is TRBV28, the J call TRBJ2-3, with D perhaps matching TRBD1 (6 bases). Germline CDR1 is MDHEN and CDR2 is SYDVKM. Trimming took off 4 bases at V and 6 bases at J, with 14 bases between the two ends. CDR3 size: 14 residues. As DNA, the CDR3 is TGTGCCAGCAGTTCCGGACAGTTCCCGGATACGCAGTATTTT. This translates into CASSSGQFPDTQYF.

V usage is TRBV7-2 and J usage is TRBJ1-2; D possibly corresponds to TRBD1 (5 bases). The germline gives CDR1 SGHTA, CDR2 FQGNSA. CDR3 size: 15 residues. V was cut by 6 bases and J by 5 bases, with 19 bases left in between. The CDR3 reads CASRLWASEGYGYTF. As DNA, the CDR3 is TGTGCCAGCAGGTTATGGGCCTCGGAGGGGTATGGCTACACCTTC.

V is TRBV30 and J is TRBJ2-2, with 9 bases fitting TRBD2. Germline V gene data show CDR1 as GTSNPN and CDR2 as SVGIG (reference sequence). This CDR3 is 19 amino acids long. V trimming: 5 bases; J trimming: 3 bases; junction bases outside the gene matches: 19. Here the CDR3 reads CAWASVIAGVLRDTGELFF. Here the CDR3 DNA reads TGTGCCTGGGCGAGCGTGATAGCGGGAGTCCTAAGGGACACCGGGGAGCTGTTTTTT.